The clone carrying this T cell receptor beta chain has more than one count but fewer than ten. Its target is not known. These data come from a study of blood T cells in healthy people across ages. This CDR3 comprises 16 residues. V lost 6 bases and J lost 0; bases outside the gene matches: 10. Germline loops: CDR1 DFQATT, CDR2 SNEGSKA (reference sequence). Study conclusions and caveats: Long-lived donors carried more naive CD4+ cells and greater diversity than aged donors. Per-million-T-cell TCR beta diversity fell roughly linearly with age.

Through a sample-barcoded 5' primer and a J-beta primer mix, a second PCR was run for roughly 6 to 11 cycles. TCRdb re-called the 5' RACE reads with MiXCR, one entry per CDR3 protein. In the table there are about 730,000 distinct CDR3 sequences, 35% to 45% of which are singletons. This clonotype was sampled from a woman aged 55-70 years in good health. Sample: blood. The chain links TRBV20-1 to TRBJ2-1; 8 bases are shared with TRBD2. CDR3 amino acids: CSANTEGTSSYNEQFF. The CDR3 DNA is TGCAGTGCAAATACCGAGGGGACTAGCTCCTACAATGAGCAGTTCTTC.